The table lists the clone carrying this TCR beta chain with a few counts. Its antigen is unidentified. Researchers ran the PCR with 60 Vbeta and 13 Jbeta primers. Method: immunoSEQ multiplex PCR; TCRdb's copy keeps in-frame clones and lacks some. In the table there are about 220,000 clones, about 75% of which are singletons. This specimen comes from a study of cytomegalovirus exposure and HLA in healthy donors. Study summary: A prior study identified roughly 110 million unique TCR beta sequences from roughly 180 million T cells.

Overall study results and limits: A later examination showed that TCR association rates differed by HLA locus, with DRB1 most and HLA-C fewest. Earlier results showed most TCR beta V segments being productive about 87% or about 30% of the time.

Germline assignment: CDR1 SQVTM and CDR2 ANQGSEA. V was pared by 6 bases and J by 0 bases, with 8 bases between. The CDR3 is made up of 13 amino acids. The specimen was PBMCs. The V call is TRBV29-1, the J call TRBJ1-4; D ambiguous. The clonotype comes from a woman aged 25 to 39 in good health and CMV-seronegative. CDR3 in amino acids: CSVTKSTNEKLFF. The CDR3 coding sequence is TGCAGCGTCACTAAATCAACTAATGAAAAACTGTTTTTT.